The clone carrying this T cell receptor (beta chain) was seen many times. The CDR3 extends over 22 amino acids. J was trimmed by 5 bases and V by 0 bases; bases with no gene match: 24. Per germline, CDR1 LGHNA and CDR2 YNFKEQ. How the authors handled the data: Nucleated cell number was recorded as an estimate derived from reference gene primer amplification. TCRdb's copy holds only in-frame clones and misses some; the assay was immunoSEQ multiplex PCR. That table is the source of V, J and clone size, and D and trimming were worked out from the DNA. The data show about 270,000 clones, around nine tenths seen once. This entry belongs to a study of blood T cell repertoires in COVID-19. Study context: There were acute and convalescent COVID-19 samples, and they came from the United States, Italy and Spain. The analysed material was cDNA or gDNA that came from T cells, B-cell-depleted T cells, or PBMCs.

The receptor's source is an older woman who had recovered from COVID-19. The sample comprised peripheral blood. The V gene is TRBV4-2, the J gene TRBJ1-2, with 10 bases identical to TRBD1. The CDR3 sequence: CASSQDMGSGLTGGAEWYGYTF. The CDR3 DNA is TGTGCCAGCAGCCAAGATATGGGGTCTGGCCTGACAGGGGGCGCGGAGTGGTATGGCTACACCTTC.